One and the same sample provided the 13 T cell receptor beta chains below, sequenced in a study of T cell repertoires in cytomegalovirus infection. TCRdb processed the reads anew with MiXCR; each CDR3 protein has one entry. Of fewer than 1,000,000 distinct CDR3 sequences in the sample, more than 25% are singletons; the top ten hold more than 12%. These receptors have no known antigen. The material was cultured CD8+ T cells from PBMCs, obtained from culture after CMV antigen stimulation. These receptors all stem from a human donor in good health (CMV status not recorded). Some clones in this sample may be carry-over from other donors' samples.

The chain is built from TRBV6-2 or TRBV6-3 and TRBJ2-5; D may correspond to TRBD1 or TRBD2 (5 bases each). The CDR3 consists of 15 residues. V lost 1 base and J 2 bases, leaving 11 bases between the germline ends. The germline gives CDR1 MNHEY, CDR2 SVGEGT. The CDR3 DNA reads TGTGCCAGCAGTTACTATAGGGGACGACAAGAGACCCAGTACTTC. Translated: CASSYYRGRQETQYF.

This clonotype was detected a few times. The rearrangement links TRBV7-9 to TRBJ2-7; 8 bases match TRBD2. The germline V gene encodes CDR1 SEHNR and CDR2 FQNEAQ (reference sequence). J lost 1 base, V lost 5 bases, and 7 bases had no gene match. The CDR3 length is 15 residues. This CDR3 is CASSPPLAASYEQYF. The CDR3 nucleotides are TGTGCCAGCAGCCCCCCACTAGCGGCATCCTACGAGCAGTACTTC.

The CDR3 bases are TGTGCCAGCAGCTCGCCCGAGGACAGCTACTATGGCTACACCTTC. Protein product: CASSSPEDSYYGYTF. The chain recombines TRBV7-9 with TRBJ1-2; D may be TRBD1 (6 bases). This CDR3 contains 15 residues. The germline V and J ends were trimmed by 4 bases and 3 bases, with 15 bases remaining between them. The germline V gene has CDR1 SEHNR and CDR2 FQNEAQ (reference sequence).

The CDR3 DNA reads as TGCAGCGTTGAACTATCGGGTCCCATGGAGCAGTTCTTC. Its protein is CSVELSGPMEQFF. The chain couples TRBV29-1 to TRBJ2-1; D gene uncertain. CDR1 and CDR2 (germline): SQVTM, ANQGSEA. This CDR3 spans 13 amino acids. Between the trimmed V and J ends, which lost 2 bases and 10 bases, there was a span of 15 bases.

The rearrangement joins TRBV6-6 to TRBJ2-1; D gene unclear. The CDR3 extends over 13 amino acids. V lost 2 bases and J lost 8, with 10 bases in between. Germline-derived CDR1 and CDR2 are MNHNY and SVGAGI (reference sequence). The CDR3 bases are TGTGCCAGCAGTTACCCCTCTCTCGATGAGCAGTTCTTC. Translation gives CASSYPSLDEQFF.

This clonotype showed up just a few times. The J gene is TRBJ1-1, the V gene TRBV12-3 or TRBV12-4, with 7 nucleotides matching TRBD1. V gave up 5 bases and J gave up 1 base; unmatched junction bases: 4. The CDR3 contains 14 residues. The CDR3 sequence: CASSGQDGNTEAFF. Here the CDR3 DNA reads TGTGCCAGCAGTGGACAGGATGGGAACACTGAAGCTTTCTTT.

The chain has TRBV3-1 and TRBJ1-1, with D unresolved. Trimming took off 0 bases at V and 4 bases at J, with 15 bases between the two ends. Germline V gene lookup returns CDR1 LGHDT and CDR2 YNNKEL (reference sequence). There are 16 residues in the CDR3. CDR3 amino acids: CASSQDVGLYGTEAFF. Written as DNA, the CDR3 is TGTGCCAGCAGCCAAGATGTAGGACTCTATGGCACTGAAGCTTTCTTT. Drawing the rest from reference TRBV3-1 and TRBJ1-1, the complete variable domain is DTAVSQTPKYLVTQMGNDKSIKCEQNLGHDTMYWYKQDSKKFLKIMFSYNNKELIINETVPNRFSPKSPDKAHLNLHINSLELGDSAVYFCASSQDVGLYGTEAFFGQGTRLTVV.

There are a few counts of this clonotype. The CDR3 loop reads CASSYDRREQYF. The CDR3 DNA sequence: TGTGCCAGCAGTTACGACAGGCGCGAGCAGTACTTC. This chain connects TRBV7-6 to TRBJ2-7; D may be TRBD1 (6 bases). CDR3 length: 12 residues. V lost 6 bases and J lost 6, with 12 bases in between. Looked up from germline, CDR1 is SGHVS and CDR2 is FNYEAQ.

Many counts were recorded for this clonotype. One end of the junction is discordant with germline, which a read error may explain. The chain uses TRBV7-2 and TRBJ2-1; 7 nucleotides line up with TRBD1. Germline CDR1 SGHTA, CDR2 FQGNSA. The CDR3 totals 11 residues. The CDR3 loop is CASSTRDSGLF. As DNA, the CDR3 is TGTGCCAGCAGCACTCGGGACAGTGGTCTGTTC.

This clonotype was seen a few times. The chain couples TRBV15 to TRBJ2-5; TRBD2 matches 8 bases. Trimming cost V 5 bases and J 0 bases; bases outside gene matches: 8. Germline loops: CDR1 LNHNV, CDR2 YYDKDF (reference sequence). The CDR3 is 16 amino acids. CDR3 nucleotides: TGTGCCACCAGCGGGACACCGGGACTAGACCAAGAGACCCAGTACTTC. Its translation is CATSGTPGLDQETQYF.

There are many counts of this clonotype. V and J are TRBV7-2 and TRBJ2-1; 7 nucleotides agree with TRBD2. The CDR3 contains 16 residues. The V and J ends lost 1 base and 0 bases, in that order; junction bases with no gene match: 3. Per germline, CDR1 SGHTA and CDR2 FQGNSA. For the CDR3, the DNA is TGTGCCAGCAGCTTAGTGGGCGGGAGCTCCTACAATGAGCAGTTCTTC. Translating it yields CASSLVGGSSYNEQFF.

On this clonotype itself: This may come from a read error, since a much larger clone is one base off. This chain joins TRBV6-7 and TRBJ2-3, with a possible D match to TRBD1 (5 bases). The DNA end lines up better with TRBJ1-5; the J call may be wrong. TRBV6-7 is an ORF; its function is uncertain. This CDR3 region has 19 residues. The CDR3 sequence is CASIKTPPFAGVFTDTQHF. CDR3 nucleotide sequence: TGTGCCAGCATCAAAACCCCCCCCTTTGCGGGGGTATTCACAGATACGCAGCATTTT.

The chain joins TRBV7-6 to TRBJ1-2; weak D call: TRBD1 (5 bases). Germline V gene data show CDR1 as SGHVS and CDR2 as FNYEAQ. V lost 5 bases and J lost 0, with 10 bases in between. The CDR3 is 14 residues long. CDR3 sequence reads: CASSTGRANYGYTF. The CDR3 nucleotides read TGTGCCAGCAGCACCGGCAGGGCTAACTATGGCTACACCTTC.